A single sample is the source of the 9 T cell receptor beta chains below, sequenced in a study of blood T cell repertoires in COVID-19. Generated by immunoSEQ multiplex PCR, the TCRdb table keeps only in-frame clones and is missing some. The table shows under 250,000 clones, with approximately 87% occurring only once. The sequencing sample was made of peripheral blood. The source of these receptors is a woman in her 70s with active or convalescent COVID-19.

The rearrangement joins TRBV9 to TRBJ2-1; TRBD2 might be the D (7 bases). CDR3 size: 14 residues. Germline V lookup: CDR1 SGDLS, CDR2 YYNGEE. Trimming removed 4 bases from V and 3 bases from J, with 11 bases in between. The CDR3 DNA reads as TGTGCCAGCAGCTGGGGGGGGCACTACAATGAGCAGTTCTTC. Translating gives CASSWGGHYNEQFF.

The sample holds a few counts of this clone. V usage is TRBV23-1 and J usage is TRBJ1-5, with D unclear. TRBV23-1 is designated an ORF whose function remains uncertain. The CDR3 contains 18 residues. The V and J ends lost 0 bases and 0 bases respectively, with 15 bases between them. Here the CDR3 DNA reads TGCGCCAGCAGTCAATCGCCGAGCGGTTCCTATAGCAATCAGCCCCAGCATTTT. Its translation: CASSQSPSGSYSNQPQHF.

The chain couples TRBV5-1 to TRBJ1-3; D unresolved. V shed 0 bases and J shed 1 base, with 5 bases lying between them. Germline V gene sequence: CDR1 SGHRS, CDR2 YFSETQ. The CDR3 sequence is 14 residues long. CDR3 amino acids: CASSLGESGNTIYF. The DNA for the CDR3 is TGCGCCAGCAGCTTGGGAGAGTCTGGAAACACCATATATTTT.

The J gene is TRBJ1-6, the V gene TRBV5-1; D is undetermined. V dropped 0 bases and J dropped 1 base, with 5 bases sitting between them. The CDR3 spans 15 residues. Looked up from germline, CDR1 is SGHRS and CDR2 is YFSETQ. The chain's CDR3 is CASSLEQSYNSPLHF. CDR3 DNA sequence: TGCGCCAGCAGCTTGGAACAGTCCTATAATTCACCCCTCCACTTT. The variable domain in full, with the rest retrieved from reference TRBV5-1 and TRBJ1-6, is KAGVTQTPRYLIKTRGQQVTLSCSPISGHRSVSWYQQTPGQGLQFLFEYFSETQRNKGNFPGRFSGRQFSNSRSEMNVSTLELGDSALYLCASSLEQSYNSPLHFGNGTRLTVT.

The gene calls are TRBV18 and TRBJ1-1; the D is unclear. CDR1 KGHSH and CDR2 LQKENI come from the germline V gene. This CDR3 spans 14 amino acids. V was pared by 3 bases and J by 1 base, with 9 bases between. This CDR3 reads CASSPDIENTEAFF. CDR3 coding DNA: TGTGCCAGCTCACCCGACATCGAGAACACTGAAGCTTTCTTT.

The chain has TRBV7-9 and TRBJ1-4, with unresolved D. Germline V lookup: CDR1 SEHNR, CDR2 FQNEAQ (reference sequence). Trimming removed 2 bases at V and 8 bases at J, with 12 bases between. This CDR3 is 14 amino acids long. CDR3 bases: TGTGCCAGCAGCTTAAGTGGAGCTAGGGAAAAACTGTTTTTT. Amino acids: CASSLSGAREKLFF.

This clone has only one observation. The chain links TRBV4-1 to TRBJ2-1; 9 bases match TRBD2. The trim removed 0 bases at V and 6 bases at J, leaving 15 bases unmatched. The CDR3 runs 19 residues. Per germline, CDR1 MGHRA and CDR2 YSYEKL. CDR3 region: CASSQDEGAVVAGVNEQFF. CDR3 in DNA: TGCGCCAGCAGCCAAGATGAGGGAGCTGTGGTAGCGGGAGTCAATGAGCAGTTCTTC.

The V gene is TRBV28, the J gene TRBJ1-2; TRBD1 is a possible D gene (6 bases). The CDR3 is made up of 16 amino acids. V lost 6 bases and J lost 8, with 25 bases in between. Germline CDR1 is MDHEN and CDR2 is SYDVKM. CDR3 nucleotide sequence: TGTGCCAGCAGACCTACCCAGGGGACGGGTGGTCGGGGCTACACCTTC. This gives the protein CASRPTQGTGGRGYTF.

As DNA, the CDR3 is TGTGCCAGCAGTATTGGTGGGGGGTGGGAGACCCAGTACTTC. Translation: CASSIGGGWETQYF. This sequence joins TRBV28 and TRBJ2-5; the D gene is possibly TRBD2 (6 bases). V shed 5 bases and J shed 5 bases, with 15 bases lying between them. Germline V gene data show CDR1 as MDHEN and CDR2 as SYDVKM. CDR3 length equals 14 residues.